This T cell receptor beta chain was captured by sequencing in a study of T-cell reconstitution after alpha-beta-depleted transplantation in children. This clonotype was counted between two and nine times. Antigen specificity is unknown. Overall study results and limits: By about two months after transplant, alpha-beta T cells reportedly arose from several hundred graft clones that had expanded. Surviving thymic progenitors and recipient T cells were the source of high TCRbeta diversity at day 60 in some patients. Fresh T-cell production supplied most of the T-cell counts and diversity seen one year after transplant.

J gave up 4 bases and V 2 bases, and 2 bases lay outside the gene matches. The V gene's germline CDR1 is SGHVS and CDR2 FNYEAQ. This CDR3 spans 15 amino acids. The authors prepared the TCRbeta library with unique molecular identifiers. TCRdb re-analysed the PCR reads in MiXCR, keeping a single row per CDR3 protein. The sample includes around 230,000 distinct CDR3 sequences, more than 15% of them seen just once. This chain uses TRBV7-6 with TRBJ2-2, with TRBD2 matching over 9 bases. The sample was PBMCs, mostly from graft donor cells, taken 360 days after TCRalphabeta/CD19-depleted stem cell transplant. The TCR was taken from a male patient aged 2-9 years who had a stem cell transplant for acute lymphoblastic leukemia, so the T cells may come from the graft donor. The CDR3 DNA reads TGTGCCAGCAGCTTATGGCGGGGGGGCACCGGGGAGCTGTTTTTT. Its protein is CASSLWRGGTGELFF. Full variable domain (outside the CDR3, taken from reference TRBV7-6 and TRBJ2-2): GAGVSQSPRYKVTKRGQDVALRCDPISGHVSLYWYRQALGQGPEFLTYFNYEAQQDKSGLPNDRFSAERPEGSISTLTIQRTEQRDSAMYRCASSLWRGGTGELFFGEGSRLTVL.